This TCR beta chain appears in the sequencing data of a study of blood T cell repertoires in COVID-19. Study as a whole: Sources were T cells, B-cell-depleted T cells, or PBMCs; the material itself was cDNA or gDNA.

Enrollees, about 18 to 89 years old, lived in approximately 24 US areas. A remark on this clone: The sample contains more than one DNA sequence encoding this CDR3.

Germline CDR1 and CDR2: SGHAT and FQNNGV. The trim removed 5 bases at V and 3 bases at J, leaving 2 bases unmatched. The CDR3 contains 13 residues. Original handling: Amplification with reference gene primers provided the estimates of nucleated cell counts. The table came from immunoSEQ multiplex PCR; TCRdb's copy has only in-frame clones and leaves some out. Clone size and V and J calls were adopted from that table, with D and trimming inferred from the DNA. The sample consists of just under 250,000 clones, 75% to 90% of them appearing once. The TCR was taken from a young woman who had recovered from COVID-19. The sequencing sample was made of PBMCs or T cells enriched from blood (not recorded which). V and J are TRBV11-2 and TRBJ1-1, with 8 bases matching TRBD1. This chain's CDR3 is CASSLDRDTEAFF. CDR3 bases: TGTGCCAGCAGCCTGGACAGGGACACTGAAGCTTTCTTT.